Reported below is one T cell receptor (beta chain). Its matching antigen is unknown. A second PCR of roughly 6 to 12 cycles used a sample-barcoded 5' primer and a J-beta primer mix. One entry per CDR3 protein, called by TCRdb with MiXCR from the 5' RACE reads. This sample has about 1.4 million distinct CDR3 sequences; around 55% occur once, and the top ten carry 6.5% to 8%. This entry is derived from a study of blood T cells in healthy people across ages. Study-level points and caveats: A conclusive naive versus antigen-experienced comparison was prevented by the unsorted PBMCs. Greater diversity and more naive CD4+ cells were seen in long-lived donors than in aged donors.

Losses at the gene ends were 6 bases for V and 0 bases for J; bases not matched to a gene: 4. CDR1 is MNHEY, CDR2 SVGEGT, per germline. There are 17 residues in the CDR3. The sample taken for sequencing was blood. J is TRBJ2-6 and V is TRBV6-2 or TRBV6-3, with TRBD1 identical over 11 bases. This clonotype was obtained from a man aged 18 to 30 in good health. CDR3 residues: CASRGQGVPSGANVLTF. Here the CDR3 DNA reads TGTGCCAGCAGGGGACAGGGGGTTCCCTCTGGGGCCAACGTCCTGACTTTC.